A single sample gave rise to the 28 T cell receptor beta chains below, sequenced in a study of cytomegalovirus exposure and HLA in healthy donors. Both 60 Vbeta primers and 13 Jbeta primers went into the PCR. Assay used: immunoSEQ multiplex PCR; TCRdb lists only in-frame clones, some missing. The sample includes 180,000 or so clones, 70% to 80% of them seen just once. Sequencing used PBMCs. These receptors were collected from a man aged 18 to 29 in good health and CMV-seronegative.

Note on this clone: One junction end does not reproduce the germline sequence, and a read error may be involved. The chain employs TRBV4-1 and TRBJ2-1; no firm D call. The CDR3 is made up of 15 amino acids. The germline CDR1 and CDR2 sequences are MGHRA and YSYEKL. CDR3 region: CASTQEVLSLGKKFF. CDR3 bases: TGCGCCAGCACCCAAGAGGTTTTAAGCCTAGGTAAGAAGTTCTTC.

This clone was seen a few times. The J gene is TRBJ2-3, the V gene TRBV29-1; 11 bases line up with TRBD2. Germline V CDR1 and CDR2: SQVTM, ANQGSEA. The CDR3 consists of 16 residues. V shed 2 bases and J 4 bases; nucleotides not matched to a gene: 8. For the CDR3, the DNA is TGCAGCGTTGAATTGGTAGCGGGAGGGTGGGCAGATACGCAGTATTTT. Amino acids: CSVELVAGGWADTQYF.

The chain combines TRBV4-1 with TRBJ1-1; possible D gene TRBD1, 6 bases. The CDR3 extends over 18 amino acids. V was trimmed by 0 bases and J by 3 bases, leaving 20 bases between them. Germline CDR1 and CDR2: MGHRA and YSYEKL. CDR3 loop: CASSQEYRAIIGDTEAFF. The CDR3 bases are TGCGCCAGCAGCCAAGAGTACAGGGCTATTATCGGGGACACTGAAGCTTTCTTT.

The chain links TRBV15 to TRBJ2-1; the D gene is possibly TRBD1 (6 bases). Deletions cut 5 bases from V and 7 bases from J, with 9 bases between. The germline V gene has CDR1 LNHNV and CDR2 YYDKDF (reference sequence). The length of the CDR3 is 12 residues. The CDR3 sequence: CATSSRGNEQFF. The CDR3 DNA follows: TGTGCCACCAGCTCAAGGGGGAATGAGCAGTTCTTC.

Here the CDR3 reads CASSHVGSGGWRRNEQFF. Written as DNA, the CDR3 is TGTGCCAGCAGCCATGTGGGTAGCGGGGGCTGGCGGAGGAATGAGCAGTTCTTC. This chain connects TRBV4-2 to TRBJ2-1, with 9 bases that match TRBD2. J gave up 7 bases and V 3 bases, and 16 bases lay outside the gene matches. Looked up from germline, CDR1 is LGHNA and CDR2 is YNFKEQ. CDR3 size: 18 residues.

V usage is TRBV18 and J usage is TRBJ2-7; 9 bases match TRBD1. This CDR3 is built from 15 residues. The J segment lost 2 bases and the V segment lost 3 bases, leaving 5 bases of the junction unmatched. Germline loops: CDR1 KGHSH, CDR2 LQKENI. CDR3 DNA sequence: TGTGCCAGCTCACCCCAGACAGGGGGTCCCTACGAGCAGTACTTC. Residues: CASSPQTGGPYEQYF.

The chain is built from TRBV28 and TRBJ2-7, with D hard to call. In germline, CDR1 is MDHEN, CDR2 SYDVKM. The CDR3 spans 11 residues. The V gene lost 7 bases and the J gene lost 4 bases, with 8 bases spanning the gap. The CDR3 loop reads CASNSPYEQYF. The CDR3 nucleotides read TGTGCCAGCAACTCTCCTTACGAGCAGTACTTC.

The chain has TRBV6-5 and TRBJ2-2, with TRBD2 as a possible D gene (6 bases). Trimming left V 3 bases short and J 0 bases short, with 8 bases between. The CDR3 has 15 residues. Looked up from germline, CDR1 is MNHEY and CDR2 is SVGAGI. Here the CDR3 reads CASSYWRANTGELFF. CDR3 bases: TGTGCCAGCAGTTATTGGAGGGCGAACACCGGGGAGCTGTTTTTT.

The chain employs TRBV11-2 and TRBJ1-1; D call uncertain. With 7 bases removed from V and 0 bases from J, the gap between germline ends came to 12 bases. Germline assignment: CDR1 SGHAT and CDR2 FQNNGV. The CDR3 sequence is 14 residues long. The CDR3 DNA reads as TGTGCCAGCAAACTACGGGGTATGAACACTGAAGCTTTCTTT. Its translation: CASKLRGMNTEAFF.

The chain employs TRBV28 and TRBJ2-4; tentative D call: TRBD1 (5 bases). There are 15 residues in the CDR3. The germline CDR1 and CDR2 sequences are MDHEN and SYDVKM. V shed 6 bases and J shed 5 bases, with 17 bases lying between them. The CDR3 DNA is TGTGCCAGCAGGGCGGATGGGGCGTCCGAAAACATTCAGTACTTC. It encodes CASRADGASENIQYF.

This clone was found once. The J gene is TRBJ1-6, the V gene TRBV2; D not certain. The V gene lost 4 bases and the J gene lost 6 bases, with 13 bases spanning the gap. CDR3 length: 15 residues. From germline, CDR1 is SNHLY and CDR2 FYNNEI. The CDR3 region is CASSVGGRGNSPLHF. In nucleotides, the CDR3 is TGTGCCAGCAGTGTCGGAGGACGAGGTAATTCACCCCTCCACTTT.

V and J are TRBV7-9 and TRBJ1-1, with TRBD1 identical over 7 bases. This CDR3 comprises 17 residues. Trimming at V came to 0 bases and at J to 3 bases, leaving 10 bases not matched to a gene. Germline-derived CDR1 and CDR2 are SEHNR and FQNEAQ (reference sequence). CDR3 DNA: TGTGCCAGCAGCTTAGCAGTAACCGACAGGGCTCACACTGAAGCTTTCTTT. It codes for CASSLAVTDRAHTEAFF.

This clone was seen a single time. J is TRBJ2-7 and V is TRBV28; a weak D match, TRBD1 (6 bases). The CDR3 spans 15 residues. The germline V gene encodes CDR1 MDHEN and CDR2 SYDVKM. V was cut by 2 bases and J by 6 bases, with 17 bases left in between. The DNA for the CDR3 is TGTGCCAGCAGTTTAGCCCCAGGGGTTCAGGCCGAGCAGTACTTC. This gives the protein CASSLAPGVQAEQYF.

V usage is TRBV6-5 and J usage is TRBJ2-6, with unresolved D. The CDR3 totals 15 residues. Looked up from germline, CDR1 is MNHEY and CDR2 is SVGAGI. V was pared by 2 bases and J by 3 bases, with 8 bases between. CDR3 nucleotide sequence: TGTGCCAGCAGTTACCTCCCGGTTGGGGCCAACGTCCTGACTTTC. Residues: CASSYLPVGANVLTF.

The chain joins TRBV11-2 to TRBJ2-4; 9 positions match TRBD1. V gave up 6 bases and J gave up 0 bases; unmatched junction bases: 9. The CDR3 has 17 amino acids. Germline V gene data show CDR1 as SGHAT and CDR2 as FQNNGV. The CDR3 is CASSRDRERLAKNIQYF. The CDR3 DNA reads as TGTGCCAGCAGTCGGGACAGGGAACGGTTAGCCAAAAACATTCAGTACTTC.

V and J are TRBV13 and TRBJ1-5; D not certain. Germline-derived CDR1 and CDR2 are PRHDT and FYEKMQ (reference sequence). V lost 2 bases to trimming and J lost 0 bases, with 2 bases between them. The CDR3 is 13 amino acids. In nucleotides, the CDR3 is TGTGCCAGCAGCTTATATAGCAATCAGCCCCAGCATTTT. Amino acid sequence: CASSLYSNQPQHF.

The J gene is TRBJ2-3, the V gene TRBV4-2; a possible D gene is TRBD2 (7 bases). This CDR3 has 17 residues. V lost 1 base and J 5 bases, leaving 19 bases between the germline ends. CDR1 is LGHNA and CDR2 is YNFKEQ in the germline V gene. The CDR3 coding sequence is TGTGCCAGCAGCCAAGGCCGTGTGGGGGGGCCGGGAGATACGCAGTATTTT. It encodes CASSQGRVGGPGDTQYF.

This clone has just one count. This rearrangement joins TRBV28 to TRBJ1-2; D gene unclear. CDR1 is MDHEN, CDR2 SYDVKM, per germline. V lost 5 bases and J 2 bases, leaving 6 bases between the germline ends. CDR3 length equals 12 residues. The CDR3 DNA reads TGTGCCAGCAGTAGAGGGAACTATGGCTACACCTTC. Amino acid sequence: CASSRGNYGYTF.

The chain carries TRBV10-1 and TRBJ1-1; D is perhaps TRBD1 (5 bases). Germline V CDR1 and CDR2: WNHNN, SYGVQD (reference sequence). Deletions cut 4 bases from V and 1 base from J, with 13 bases between. The CDR3 has 15 amino acids. The CDR3 is CASSGGELQNTEAFF. CDR3 bases: TGCGCCAGCAGTGGGGGGGAGCTACAGAACACTGAAGCTTTCTTT.

The chain combines TRBV28 with TRBJ2-7, with a weak D call TRBD1 (7 bases). The CDR3 is 15 residues long. Germline-derived CDR1 and CDR2 are MDHEN and SYDVKM. Trimming removed 6 bases from V and 2 bases from J, with 17 bases in between. The CDR3 region is CASRLGTGEAYEQYF. In DNA, the CDR3 is TGTGCCAGCAGGCTCGGTACAGGGGAGGCCTACGAGCAGTACTTC.

The genes are TRBV10-3 and TRBJ2-5; 10 nucleotides agree with TRBD2. Germline values: CDR1 ENHRY, CDR2 SYGVKD. This CDR3 has 15 amino acids. The V segment lost 10 bases and the J segment 5 bases; nucleotides outside the gene matches: 13. The CDR3 DNA reads TGTGCCACCGGAGGAGCGGGGGGGCCTCTGGAGACCCAGTACTTC. This codes for CATGGAGGPLETQYF.

The genes are TRBV30 and TRBJ2-1, with D perhaps matching TRBD1 (6 bases). CDR3 length: 13 amino acids. Trimming left V 3 bases short and J 6 bases short, with 12 bases between. CDR1 and CDR2 (germline): GTSNPN, SVGIG (reference sequence). The CDR3 spells CAWSLQGPNEQFF. CDR3 DNA: TGTGCCTGGAGCTTACAGGGCCCCAATGAGCAGTTCTTC.

The V call is TRBV9, the J call TRBJ2-3; TRBD2 matches 8 bases. With 1 base clipped from V and 2 bases from J, the junction kept 15 bases outside the gene matches. The CDR3 totals 19 residues. The germline CDR1 and CDR2 sequences are SGDLS and YYNGEE. CDR3 region: CASSVSYWSGRRDTDTQYF. The CDR3, as DNA: TGTGCCAGCAGCGTATCTTACTGGAGCGGGAGACGGGACACAGATACGCAGTATTTT.

The V call is TRBV5-5, the J call TRBJ2-7, with no clear D. This CDR3 region has 13 residues. Trimming took off 4 bases at V and 7 bases at J, with 15 bases between the two ends. Germline-derived CDR1 and CDR2 are SGHKS and YYEKEE (reference sequence). The CDR3 bases are TGTGCCAGCAGCCTAAGGCAGGCTTGGGAGCAGTACTTC. It is translated as CASSLRQAWEQYF.

This chain joins TRBV11-2 and TRBJ1-1, with 9 nucleotides matching TRBD1. The J segment lost 5 bases and the V segment lost 3 bases, leaving 7 bases of the junction unmatched. The CDR3 spans 15 residues. Germline lookup yields CDR1 SGHAT and CDR2 FQNNGV. The DNA of the CDR3 is TGTGCCAGCAGCTTGACACAGGGGGCGCTGACTGAAGCTTTCTTT. Its translation: CASSLTQGALTEAFF.

The chain couples TRBV2 to TRBJ2-1, with 7 positions matching TRBD2. J lost 9 bases, V lost 4 bases, and 9 bases had no gene match. CDR3 length: 14 residues. From germline, CDR1 is SNHLY and CDR2 FYNNEI. CDR3 amino acids: CASSGASGSGEQFF. The CDR3 DNA is TGTGCCAGCAGTGGGGCTAGCGGTTCGGGTGAGCAGTTCTTC.

The gene calls are TRBV29-1 and TRBJ1-5; 11 nucleotides align to TRBD1. The ends lost 5 bases at V and 6 bases at J; junction bases unmatched: 6. CDR1 SQVTM and CDR2 ANQGSEA come from the germline V gene. This CDR3 contains 14 residues. The CDR3 region is CSVRTGGRGQPQHF. The CDR3 region has the DNA TGCAGCGTTCGGACAGGGGGCAGGGGTCAGCCCCAGCATTTT.

This sequence joins TRBV7-2 and TRBJ2-7; 8 nucleotides match TRBD2. Germline V gene sequence: CDR1 SGHTA, CDR2 FQGNSA. V shed 5 bases and J 3 bases; nucleotides not matched to a gene: 9. The CDR3 length is 15 residues. This chain's CDR3 is CASSPLAGKIYEQYF. The CDR3 nucleotides read TGTGCCAGCAGCCCCCTAGCGGGTAAAATCTACGAGCAGTACTTC. The variable domain in full, completed from reference TRBV7-2 and TRBJ2-7, reads GAGVSQSPSNKVTEKGKDVELRCDPISGHTALYWYRQSLGQGLEFLIYFQGNSAPDKSGLPSDRFSAERTGGSVSTLTIQRTQQEDSAVYLCASSPLAGKIYEQYFGPGTRLTVT.